This TCR beta chain was sequenced in a study of metastatic and nonmetastatic thyroid tumors. Study-wide context: Repertoire comparison spanned blood and tumor or nodule tissue of malignant and benign thyroid patients.

This clone occurred many times. The antigen remains undetermined. As originally analysed: A papillary thyroid cancer distant-metastasis classifier was built from CDR3 differences across clinicopathological groups. MiXCR was used by TCRdb to re-call the PCR reads. TCRdb, not the original authors, processed these V and J calls. The table includes several thousand clones, approximately 14% detected once. Patients were all untreated before their thyroid surgery. The study's findings and limits: Malignant thyroid tumors reportedly had TCR beta diversity that was significantly higher than in benign nodules, in blood and tumor.

Source material: blood. This receptor was taken from a female donor with papillary thyroid cancer or a benign thyroid nodule (not recorded which). Some clones in this sample may be carry-over from other donors' samples.

As DNA, the CDR3 is TGTGCCAGCAGCGTAGGCCAGGGAGGTCAGCCCCAGCATTTT. Protein: CASSVGQGGQPQHF. The chain is built from TRBV9 and TRBJ1-5, with D possibly being TRBD1 (5 bases). Germline-derived CDR1 and CDR2 are SGDLS and YYNGEE. CDR3 length equals 14 residues. Trimming stripped 0 bases from V and 6 bases from J, with 10 bases between.